This T cell receptor (beta chain) is drawn from a study of T cells in Graves' hyperthyroidism and ophthalmopathy. Isolation of PBMCs was performed on around 9.8 ml fresh peripheral blood. The CDR3 runs to 13 residues. J lost 5 bases, V lost 3 bases, and 6 bases had no gene match. Germline V CDR1 and CDR2: SQVTM, ANQGSEA. TCR beta CDR3 region amplification was performed from RNA transcripts. Primed by the HTBI set, a first-round RT-PCR was run on the TCR CDR3. MiXCR was run by TCRdb on the multiplex PCR reads, yielding one entry per CDR3 protein. The data contain some 360,000 distinct CDR3 sequences, approximately 14% of them singletons. This clonotype was counted ten times or more.

V and J are TRBV29-1 and TRBJ2-5, with 7 nucleotides matching TRBD1. The receptor was isolated from a woman in her fifties or sixties with Graves' hyperthyroidism. Sequenced: blood. The CDR3 here is CSVDRDRVETQYF. Written as DNA, the CDR3 is TGCAGCGTTGACCGAGACAGGGTTGAGACCCAGTACTTC.